Each of the 26 T cell receptor beta chains below was sequenced from the same sample in a study of identical twins. TCRdb called the 5' RACE reads again in MiXCR, with one record for every CDR3 protein. The sample has around 510,000 distinct CDR3 sequences, roughly an eighth seen once. The same sample was also studied in work on yellow fever vaccine responses in identical twins.

The sample was CD4+ T cells sorted from blood. The receptor source for this set is a woman aged 18-35 years in good health.

The gene calls are TRBV2 and TRBJ2-3; 7 bases are a match to TRBD2. The CDR3 runs 13 residues. Germline-derived CDR1 and CDR2 are SNHLY and FYNNEI. Unmatched junction bases numbered 7, after V lost 11 bases and J lost 2 bases. The CDR3 loop is CADKRGSTDTQYF. DNA for the CDR3: TGTGCCGACAAGCGGGGTTCCACAGATACGCAGTATTTT.

The rearrangement links TRBV28 to TRBJ1-2; D not certain. The CDR3 spans 14 residues. With 9 bases removed from V and 4 bases from J, the gap between germline ends came to 18 bases. CDR1 is MDHEN, CDR2 SYDVKM, per germline. The CDR3 bases are TGTGCCAGTCGAACCCCCAAGGGAAGCTATGGCTACACCTTC. This sequence encodes CASRTPKGSYGYTF.

In its sample, this clonotype was seen a few times. The V gene is TRBV25-1, the J gene TRBJ2-3, with D unresolved. The germline V and J ends were trimmed by 3 bases and 0 bases, with 13 bases remaining between them. Germline CDR1 MGHDK, CDR2 SYGVNS. The CDR3 has 16 amino acids. CDR3 DNA sequence: TGTGCCAGCAGTGACCCGGACGGCAGCAGCACAGATACGCAGTATTTT. Its protein product is CASSDPDGSSTDTQYF.

This clonotype was counted only a few times. The V gene is TRBV27, the J gene TRBJ2-3; D unresolved. The V end lost 6 bases, the J end lost 6 bases, and 4 bases lay between the germline ends. The CDR3 is made up of 10 amino acids. CDR1 and CDR2 (germline): MNHEY, SMNVEV (reference sequence). This CDR3 reads CASRRDTQYF. The CDR3, as DNA: TGTGCCAGCAGGAGGGATACGCAGTATTTT.

This clonotype was detected many times. The chain recombines TRBV5-1 with TRBJ2-6; D unclear. CDR1 and CDR2 (germline): SGHRS, YFSETQ. Trimming pared 7 bases from V and 2 bases from J, leaving 25 bases between. This CDR3 has 19 residues. The CDR3 DNA is TGCGCCAGCGACCAAGGGCCCCTAGGAACGATAGCTGGGGCCAACGTCCTGACTTTC. Translation gives CASDQGPLGTIAGANVLTF.

This clonotype was detected many times. V is TRBV4-2 and J is TRBJ2-2; D call uncertain. The germline V gene encodes CDR1 LGHNA and CDR2 YNFKEQ. Trimming took 0 bases from V and 5 from J, leaving 4 bases between them. The CDR3 spans 13 residues. The CDR3 nucleotides read TGTGCCAGCAGCCAAGAAAATACCGGGGAGCTGTTTTTT. It specifies CASSQENTGELFF.

This chain connects TRBV5-1 to TRBJ2-7; D is undetermined. Germline assignment: CDR1 SGHRS and CDR2 YFSETQ. The length of the CDR3 is 13 residues. V lost 0 bases and J 6 bases, leaving 10 bases between the germline ends. CDR3 bases: TGCGCCAGCAGCTTGGATGGGCGAGGCGAGCAGTACTTC. Protein product: CASSLDGRGEQYF.

This clonotype was detected only a few times. Here the CDR3 DNA reads TGTGCCAGCAGTCAAGACCACAGGGGAGGTTTGGATGAAAAACTGTTTTTT. Protein: CASSQDHRGGLDEKLFF. V usage is TRBV27 and J usage is TRBJ1-4, with TRBD1 identical over 7 bases. V lost 5 bases to trimming and J lost 6 bases; unmatched junction nucleotides: 15. This CDR3 spans 17 amino acids. CDR1 is MNHEY and CDR2 is SMNVEV in the germline V gene (reference sequence).

This chain connects TRBV5-5 to TRBJ2-5; D unresolved. V dropped 0 bases and J dropped 0 bases, with 6 bases sitting between them. Germline assignment: CDR1 SGHKS and CDR2 YYEKEE (reference sequence). The CDR3 spans 14 residues. CDR3 protein: CASSLAAHQETQYF. As DNA, the CDR3 is TGTGCCAGCAGCTTGGCCGCCCACCAAGAGACCCAGTACTTC. The entire variable domain, with the rest obtained from reference TRBV5-5 and TRBJ2-5, is as follows: DAGVTQSPTHLIKTRGQQVTLRCSPISGHKSVSWYQQVLGQGPQFIFQYYEKEERGRGNFPDRFSARQFPNYSSELNVNALLLGDSALYLCASSLAAHQETQYFGPGTRLLVL.

This clonotype has just a few counts. V usage is TRBV5-1 and J usage is TRBJ2-2; D remains unclear. V dropped 6 bases and J dropped 5 bases, with 8 bases sitting between them. This CDR3 contains 12 residues. Per germline, CDR1 SGHRS and CDR2 YFSETQ. The CDR3 DNA is TGCGCCAGCATGAAGGGTACCGGGGAGCTGTTTTTT. Translation gives CASMKGTGELFF.

The chain carries TRBV28 and TRBJ2-5, with 7 bases matching TRBD1. Trimming at V came to 5 bases and at J to 7 bases, leaving 4 bases not matched to a gene. Germline V lookup: CDR1 MDHEN, CDR2 SYDVKM. The CDR3 length is 12 residues. CDR3 DNA: TGTGCCAGCAGTGGGACAGAGGCGACCCAGTACTTC. This translates into CASSGTEATQYF.

The table lists this clonotype with a few counts. The CDR3 nucleotides read TGCAGTGCTAGGGCAGACAGGAATTTGGAGACCCAGTACTTC. Its translation: CSARADRNLETQYF. The rearrangement links TRBV20-1 to TRBJ2-5; D is perhaps TRBD1 (6 bases). The V gene lost 3 bases and the J gene lost 5 bases, with 16 bases spanning the gap. Germline CDR1 and CDR2: DFQATT and SNEGSKA (reference sequence). The CDR3 is 14 amino acids.

This clonotype has a handful of counts. V usage is TRBV5-1 and J usage is TRBJ2-3, with D tentatively TRBD1 or TRBD2 (7 bases each). CDR3 size: 18 residues. Germline V gene data show CDR1 as SGHRS and CDR2 as YFSETQ. Trimming shortened V by 0 bases and J by 0 bases, and 17 bases separated the two germline ends. Here the CDR3 DNA reads TGCGCCAGCAGCTTGGAGGGGGCTAGCGGAGTTAGCACAGATACGCAGTATTTT. Protein product: CASSLEGASGVSTDTQYF.

The rearrangement uses TRBV5-1 and TRBJ2-7; D is ambiguous. The CDR3 has 13 residues. V lost 1 base and J 6 bases, leaving 11 bases between the germline ends. Germline CDR1 is SGHRS and CDR2 is YFSETQ. The CDR3, as DNA: TGCGCCAGCAGCTTGTTGGCCCTCTCCGAGCAGTACTTC. It is translated as CASSLLALSEQYF.

This clonotype was seen more than once but under ten times. J is TRBJ1-3 and V is TRBV27; D is uncertain. The V and J ends lost 1 base and 4 bases respectively, with 5 bases between them. CDR1 is MNHEY, CDR2 SMNVEV, per germline (reference sequence). This CDR3 has 13 residues. The CDR3 DNA reads TGTGCCAGCAGTTTATTCGCCGGAAACACCATATATTTT. Its translation is CASSLFAGNTIYF.

The chain joins TRBV30 to TRBJ2-2; D not certain. This CDR3 comprises 13 residues. Trimming shortened V by 0 bases and J by 6 bases, and 8 bases separated the two germline ends. Looked up from germline, CDR1 is GTSNPN and CDR2 is SVGIG (reference sequence). CDR3 bases: TGTGCCTGGAGTGTACGTACGGCCGGGGAGCTGTTTTTT. Its translation is CAWSVRTAGELFF. Supplemented by reference TRBV30 and TRBJ2-2, the full variable domain reads SQTIHQWPATLVQPVGSPLSLECTVEGTSNPNLYWYRQAAGRGLQLLFYSVGIGQISSEVPQNLSASRPQDRQFILSSKKLLLSDSGFYLCAWSVRTAGELFFGEGSRLTVL.

The J gene is TRBJ2-7, the V gene TRBV5-1; no definite D call. Germline V gene data show CDR1 as SGHRS and CDR2 as YFSETQ. The CDR3 covers 13 residues. V was shortened by 0 bases and J by 0 bases, with 4 bases between the two germline ends. CDR3 in amino acids: CASSLDNSYEQYF. CDR3 DNA: TGCGCCAGCAGCTTGGACAACTCCTACGAGCAGTACTTC.

This clonotype was counted a few times. This rearrangement joins TRBV11-2 to TRBJ1-1, with 11 positions matching TRBD1. Per the germline V gene, CDR1 is SGHAT and CDR2 is FQNNGV. V lost 5 bases to trimming and J lost 1 base; unmatched junction nucleotides: 9. CDR3 length: 17 amino acids. CDR3 nucleotides: TGTGCCAGCAGCCCAGGACAGGGGGCGATTCGGAACACTGAAGCTTTCTTT. The encoded protein is CASSPGQGAIRNTEAFF.

The sample holds many counts of this clonotype. This sequence joins TRBV6-5 and TRBJ2-1, with 7 bases fitting TRBD1. V lost 4 bases, J lost 8 bases, and 2 bases stayed unmatched. The germline CDR1 and CDR2 sequences are MNHEY and SVGAGI. The CDR3 is made up of 12 amino acids. In DNA form, the CDR3 reads TGTGCCAGCAGTTCACAGGGGTATGAGCAGTTCTTC. This gives the protein CASSSQGYEQFF.

The gene calls are TRBV18 and TRBJ2-2, with D possibly called TRBD1 or TRBD2 (6 bases each). Looked up from germline, CDR1 is KGHSH and CDR2 is LQKENI. V was shortened by 4 bases and J by 0 bases, with 9 bases between the two germline ends. This CDR3 contains 15 residues. The CDR3 sequence is CASSRGATNTGELFF. The CDR3, as DNA: TGTGCCAGCTCACGGGGGGCTACGAACACCGGGGAGCTGTTTTTT.

This chain connects TRBV7-9 to TRBJ2-5; possible D gene TRBD2, 6 bases. The CDR3 has 14 amino acids. V gave up 5 bases and J gave up 1 base, with 11 bases separating them. CDR1 and CDR2 from the germline V gene are SEHNR and FQNEAQ (reference sequence). The CDR3 bases are TGTGCCAGCAGCCCTACTAGCTTCCAAGAGACCCAGTACTTC. Its protein product is CASSPTSFQETQYF.

This chain connects TRBV4-2 to TRBJ2-5; a possible D gene is TRBD1 (7 bases). V was shortened by 1 base and J by 7 bases, with 16 bases between the two germline ends. CDR1 and CDR2 (germline): LGHNA, YNFKEQ. The CDR3 has 15 amino acids. CDR3 sequence reads: CASSQGTGEEWTQYF. CDR3 in DNA: TGTGCCAGCAGCCAAGGAACAGGGGAGGAGTGGACCCAGTACTTC.

Ten or more counts support this clonotype. The chain has TRBV7-2 and TRBJ2-7; 7 positions match TRBD1. Losses at the gene ends were 4 bases for V and 3 bases for J; bases not matched to a gene: 9. CDR3 size: 15 residues. Germline CDR1 and CDR2: SGHTA and FQGNSA. Here the CDR3 reads CASSSPDRVVYEQYF. CDR3 sequence (DNA): TGTGCCAGCAGCTCCCCTGACAGGGTGGTCTACGAGCAGTACTTC. The variable domain in full, completed from reference TRBV7-2 and TRBJ2-7, reads GAGVSQSPSNKVTEKGKDVELRCDPISGHTALYWYRQSLGQGLEFLIYFQGNSAPDKSGLPSDRFSAERTGGSVSTLTIQRTQQEDSAVYLCASSSPDRVVYEQYFGPGTRLTVT.

The chain recombines TRBV7-9 with TRBJ2-7; D is perhaps TRBD1 (7 bases). The V end lost 4 bases, the J end lost 3 bases, and 13 bases lay between the germline ends. The germline V gene encodes CDR1 SEHNR and CDR2 FQNEAQ (reference sequence). The CDR3 is made up of 14 amino acids. In DNA, the CDR3 is TGTGCCAGCAGCTCGACAGGGAGGATCTACGAGCAGTACTTC. This encodes CASSSTGRIYEQYF.

This clonotype was detected a few times. The CDR3: CAINRGGSTEAFF. The CDR3 DNA sequence: TGTGCCATAAACAGGGGAGGTAGCACTGAAGCTTTCTTT. This chain joins TRBV28 and TRBJ1-1; 7 nucleotides align to TRBD1. The CDR3 is 13 residues long. The V segment lost 10 bases and the J segment 4 bases; nucleotides outside the gene matches: 9. CDR1 is MDHEN and CDR2 is SYDVKM in the germline V gene.

The chain is built from TRBV12-3 or TRBV12-4 and TRBJ2-7; D not resolved. Trimming removed 3 bases from V and 5 bases from J, with 14 bases in between. This CDR3 has 14 residues. The DNA for the CDR3 is TGTGCCAGCAGTTTCCGGAGATATTATAACGAGCAGTACTTC. Protein product: CASSFRRYYNEQYF.